This T cell receptor (beta chain) was sequenced during a study of T cell changes during pregnancy in multiple sclerosis. Sequencing was performed with immunoSEQ multiplex PCR; in TCRdb, only in-frame clones are kept and a portion is missing. The sample consists of 55,000 to 95,000 clones, approximately 90% of them appearing once. The CDR3 consists of 20 residues. The chain links TRBV21-1 to TRBJ1-6; the table's D call TRBD1 went unverified against the DNA. TRBV21-1 is tagged as a pseudogene. This TCR came from a female donor in good health, enrolled as a control in a pregnancy study. Here the sequenced sample was peripheral blood, taken in the second trimester of pregnancy. The CDR3 loop is CASSKGRPLRAGQGNSPLHF. The CDR3 nucleotides read TGTGCCAGCAGCAAAGGTCGGCCTTTAAGGGCCGGACAGGGAAATTCACCCCTCCACTTT.